One and the same sample provided the 21 T cell receptor beta chains below, sequenced in a study of cytomegalovirus exposure and HLA in healthy donors. Generated by immunoSEQ multiplex PCR, the TCRdb table keeps only in-frame clones and is missing some. The table has about 49,000 clones, 94% seen once. Sequencing used PBMCs. These receptor sequences come from a young woman in good health and CMV-seropositive.

The V call is TRBV19, the J call TRBJ2-7, with 7 bases matching TRBD1. V was clipped by 4 bases and J by 6 bases; unmatched bases: 12. The CDR3 is 15 amino acids. Germline CDR1 is LNHDA and CDR2 is SQIVND (reference sequence). CDR3: CASSTNRDSILEQYF. The CDR3 coding sequence is TGTGCCAGTAGTACGAACCGGGACAGCATCCTCGAGCAGTACTTC.

This clone was detected a few times. The chain joins TRBV9 to TRBJ2-2; TRBD2 aligns across 9 bases. This CDR3 region has 16 residues. V dropped 6 bases and J dropped 3; count of bases not matched to a gene: 9. The germline V gene has CDR1 SGDLS and CDR2 YYNGEE. The CDR3 nucleotides read TGTGCCAGCATGGCGGGAGGGCCATTTCACACCGGGGAGCTGTTTTTT. It encodes CASMAGGPFHTGELFF.

The gene calls are TRBV15 and TRBJ1-4, with 7 bases identical to TRBD1. Germline trimming cut 1 base from V and 4 bases from J; bases unmatched to any gene: 3. The CDR3 length is 15 residues. Germline loops: CDR1 LNHNV, CDR2 YYDKDF (reference sequence). The CDR3 DNA reads as TGTGCCACCAGCAGAGGGGACAGAGATAATGAAAAACTGTTTTTT. This codes for CATSRGDRDNEKLFF.

In this sample, this clone turned up once. The CDR3 is CASSYLRGNTEAFF. The CDR3 DNA is TGTGCCAGCAGTTATCTCAGGGGTAACACTGAAGCTTTCTTT. V is TRBV27 and J is TRBJ1-1; the D gene is possibly TRBD1 (6 bases). Germline V CDR1 and CDR2: MNHEY, SMNVEV (reference sequence). V was clipped by 4 bases and J by 2 bases, with 11 bases between them. The CDR3 extends over 14 amino acids.

This rearrangement joins TRBV5-1 to TRBJ2-1; 12 bases map to TRBD2. This CDR3 has 16 amino acids. The trim removed 4 bases at V and 2 bases at J, leaving 4 bases unmatched. Germline values: CDR1 SGHRS, CDR2 YFSETQ. The CDR3 protein is CASSQPSGRAYNEQFF. The CDR3 nucleotides are TGCGCCAGCAGCCAGCCTAGCGGGAGGGCCTACAATGAGCAGTTCTTC.

This clone was recorded only once. The gene calls are TRBV28 and TRBJ2-3; 12 bases fit TRBD2. CDR3 size: 14 residues. The germline gives CDR1 MDHEN, CDR2 SYDVKM. The junction had 5 bases not matched to a gene; V was cut back by 6 bases and J by 7 bases. The CDR3 spells CASSPSGRGNTQYF. CDR3 sequence (DNA): TGTGCCAGCAGCCCTAGCGGGAGGGGCAATACGCAGTATTTT.

The rearrangement links TRBV28 to TRBJ1-6, with D possibly TRBD1 on 6 matching bases. CDR3 length equals 14 residues. Germline CDR1 is MDHEN and CDR2 is SYDVKM. Deletions cut 2 bases from V and 5 bases from J, with 7 bases between. The DNA of the CDR3 is TGTGCCAGCAGTTTAAGGACAGATAATTCACCCCTCCACTTT. This codes for CASSLRTDNSPLHF.

The genes are TRBV11-3 and TRBJ2-1; TRBD1 is a possible D gene (5 bases). V dropped 5 bases and J dropped 0 bases, with 20 bases sitting between them. Germline V gives CDR1 SGHNT, CDR2 YENEEA. The CDR3 spans 18 residues. CDR3 DNA sequence: TGTGCCAGCAGCCGCCGGGCCGGTTACAGGACCTCCTACAATGAGCAGTTCTTC. It encodes CASSRRAGYRTSYNEQFF.

The genes are TRBV19 and TRBJ2-4; 10 bases agree with TRBD2. V lost 6 bases and J lost 8; bases outside the gene matches: 4. Germline CDR1 is LNHDA and CDR2 is SQIVND (reference sequence). The CDR3 runs to 13 residues. The CDR3 DNA sequence: TGTGCCAGTAGCATCCTAGCGGGAGACATTCAGTACTTC. Protein product: CASSILAGDIQYF.

This chain uses TRBV29-1 with TRBJ1-2; D ambiguous. The length of the CDR3 is 12 residues. The V and J ends lost 2 bases and 4 bases respectively, with 8 bases between them. CDR1 is SQVTM and CDR2 is ANQGSEA in the germline V gene. CDR3 sequence reads: CSVERSVYGYTF. The CDR3 DNA is TGCAGCGTTGAACGTAGTGTCTATGGCTACACCTTC.

The chain combines TRBV5-1 with TRBJ2-1; the D is unclear. The CDR3 runs 11 residues. Germline-derived CDR1 and CDR2 are SGHRS and YFSETQ. Trimming removed 0 bases from V and 10 bases from J, with 5 bases in between. CDR3 in DNA: TGCGCCAGCAGCTTGGAAGCGGAGCAGTTCTTC. Translation gives CASSLEAEQFF.

The chain joins TRBV7-9 to TRBJ1-6, with TRBD1 matching over 9 bases. Unmatched junction bases numbered 5, after V lost 5 bases and J lost 6 bases. Germline values: CDR1 SEHNR, CDR2 FQNEAQ (reference sequence). The CDR3 is made up of 15 amino acids. CDR3 in DNA: TGTGCCAGCAGCGCGGGGGACAGGGTTAATTCACCCCTCCACTTT. It translates to CASSAGDRVNSPLHF. Full variable domain (remainder filled in from reference TRBV7-9 and TRBJ1-6): DTGVSQNPRHKITKRGQNVTFRCDPISEHNRLYWYRQTLGQGPEFLTYFQNEAQLEKSRLLSDRFSAERPKGSFSTLEIQRTEQGDSAMYLCASSAGDRVNSPLHFGNGTRLTVT.

The J gene is TRBJ1-1, the V gene TRBV28; the D is unclear. The V end lost 6 bases, the J end lost 0 bases, and 11 bases lay between the germline ends. This CDR3 contains 14 residues. Germline V lookup: CDR1 MDHEN, CDR2 SYDVKM. This CDR3 reads CASREGSMNTEAFF. The DNA of the CDR3 is TGTGCCAGCAGGGAGGGATCCATGAACACTGAAGCTTTCTTT. The variable domain in full, completed from reference TRBV28 and TRBJ1-1, reads DVKVTQSSRYLVKRTGEKVFLECVQDMDHENMFWYRQDPGLGLRLIYFSYDVKMKEKGDIPEGYSVSREKKERFSLILESASTNQTSMYLCASREGSMNTEAFFGQGTRLTVV.

The chain employs TRBV7-6 and TRBJ2-5; no firm D call. With 1 base removed from V and 0 bases from J, the gap between germline ends came to 9 bases. Germline CDR1 SGHVS, CDR2 FNYEAQ. CDR3 length: 15 amino acids. This CDR3 is CASSLVRSYQETQYF. The DNA for the CDR3 is TGTGCCAGCAGCTTAGTCAGGTCGTACCAAGAGACCCAGTACTTC.

The chain combines TRBV6-1 with TRBJ2-5, with D maybe TRBD2 (5 bases). This CDR3 has 13 amino acids. The germline V and J ends were trimmed by 4 bases and 3 bases, with 9 bases remaining between them. The V gene's germline CDR1 is MNHNS and CDR2 SASEGT. The CDR3 nucleotides are TGTGCCAGCAGTGGGACTCATAAAGAGACCCAGTACTTC. Protein: CASSGTHKETQYF.

The chain links TRBV27 to TRBJ2-1; TRBD2 aligns across 9 bases. Germline CDR1 MNHEY, CDR2 SMNVEV (reference sequence). After removal of 7 bases from V and 5 bases from J, the junction contained 12 bases not matched to a gene. The CDR3 totals 16 residues. CDR3 nucleotides: TGTGCCAGCACAACCCTGAAGGGACTAGCTGACAATGAGCAGTTCTTC. It codes for CASTTLKGLADNEQFF.

The chain carries TRBV6-4 and TRBJ2-1; 10 bases map to TRBD2. This CDR3 region has 17 residues. Germline CDR1 and CDR2: MRHNA and SNTAGT. V was pared by 4 bases and J by 2 bases, with 8 bases of the junction left unmatched. The CDR3 sequence is CASSAGTSENAYNEQFF. In DNA, the CDR3 is TGTGCCAGCAGTGCCGGGACTAGCGAAAACGCCTACAATGAGCAGTTCTTC.

This sequence joins TRBV4-3 and TRBJ1-1; unclear D gene. The germline V gene has CDR1 LGHNA and CDR2 YSLEER. V was clipped by 2 bases and J by 0 bases, with 7 bases between them. This CDR3 has 14 residues. The CDR3 sequence: CASSQHGLNTEAFF. The CDR3 DNA reads as TGCGCCAGCAGCCAACATGGCTTGAACACTGAAGCTTTCTTT.

V gene TRBV9 combines with J gene TRBJ2-7; tentatively, D is TRBD2 (6 bases). V lost 4 bases and J 4 bases, leaving 15 bases between the germline ends. Germline-derived CDR1 and CDR2 are SGDLS and YYNGEE. This CDR3 is 14 amino acids long. CDR3 nucleotide sequence: TGTGCCAGCAGCTCTGGGACTGGGCTTTACGAGCAGTACTTC. Protein product: CASSSGTGLYEQYF. Looking up the rest from reference TRBV9 and TRBJ2-7 gives the full variable domain: DSGVTQTPKHLITATGQRVTLRCSPRSGDLSVYWYQQSLDQGLQFLIQYYNGEERAKGNILERFSAQQFPDLHSELNLSSLELGDSALYFCASSSGTGLYEQYFGPGTRLTVT.

This rearrangement joins TRBV29-1 to TRBJ2-1; a possible D gene is TRBD2 (6 bases). The germline V gene encodes CDR1 SQVTM and CDR2 ANQGSEA. This CDR3 is built from 15 residues. V gave up 4 bases and J gave up 0 bases, with 13 bases separating them. In DNA, the CDR3 is TGCAGCGTTGTTGGGGGGAAGAGCTCCTACAATGAGCAGTTCTTC. This gives the protein CSVVGGKSSYNEQFF.

The J gene is TRBJ2-7, the V gene TRBV6-5, with D possibly TRBD1 on 5 matching bases. The CDR3 is 14 amino acids. The germline V gene has CDR1 MNHEY and CDR2 SVGAGI. Trimming stripped 7 bases from V and 2 bases from J, with 15 bases between. The CDR3 sequence: CASNPGYRPYEQYF. As DNA, the CDR3 is TGTGCCAGCAACCCAGGGTATCGTCCCTACGAGCAGTACTTC.